Reported below is one TCR beta chain. Produced via immunoSEQ multiplex PCR; TCRdb's table is partial and in-frame only. The sample carries just over 80,000 clones, 88% recorded once. This sample was taken from a study of OX40 agonist ivuxolimab in advanced cancers. Across the whole study: The mean age was approximately 60 years, ranging from about 20 to 79, with approximately 85% of participants male.

Patients had blood sampled at baseline and again on cycle 4 day 1 and cycle 7 day 1. This CDR3 region has 13 residues. V was shortened by 4 bases and J by 1 base, with 8 bases between the two germline ends. Germline V gene sequence: CDR1 GTSNPN, CDR2 SVGIG (reference sequence). The TCR sequence derives from an adult with an advanced solid tumor such as melanoma, head and neck, liver or kidney cancer. The sample consisted of CD4+ or CD8+ T cells sorted from blood, taken in a trial of the OX40 agonist ivuxolimab. The V call is TRBV30, the J call TRBJ1-5; the D is unclear. The CDR3 coding sequence is TGTGCCTGGAATGGGATGAGCAATCAGCCCCAGCATTTT. It codes for CAWNGMSNQPQHF.